This T cell receptor (beta chain) is from a study of shared clonotypes between healthy human individuals. Splitting the CD4+ cells yielded a CD45RA+ naive subset and a CD45RA-negative memory subset. In replicate PCRs of sorted subsets, about 190 ng DNA, roughly 27,000 T cell genomes, was used. TCRdb's copy holds only in-frame clones and misses some; the assay was immunoSEQ multiplex PCR. The sample lists 200,000 to 250,000 clones; 60% to 80% were seen once. The sequencing sample was made of memory CD4+ T cells sorted from blood. Subset indicated: CD45RA-negative fraction. This receptor was taken from a man aged 25 to 40 in good health.

The CDR3, as DNA: TGTGCCAGCAGCTTAAGTGGGACCACCGGGGAGCTGTTTTTT. Translation gives CASSLSGTTGELFF. The gene calls are TRBV7-3 and TRBJ2-2; D tentatively reads TRBD1 or TRBD2 (5 bases each). The germline V and J ends were trimmed by 1 base and 4 bases, with 7 bases remaining between them. The CDR3 is 14 residues long. CDR1 is SGHTA and CDR2 is FQGTGA in the germline V gene.